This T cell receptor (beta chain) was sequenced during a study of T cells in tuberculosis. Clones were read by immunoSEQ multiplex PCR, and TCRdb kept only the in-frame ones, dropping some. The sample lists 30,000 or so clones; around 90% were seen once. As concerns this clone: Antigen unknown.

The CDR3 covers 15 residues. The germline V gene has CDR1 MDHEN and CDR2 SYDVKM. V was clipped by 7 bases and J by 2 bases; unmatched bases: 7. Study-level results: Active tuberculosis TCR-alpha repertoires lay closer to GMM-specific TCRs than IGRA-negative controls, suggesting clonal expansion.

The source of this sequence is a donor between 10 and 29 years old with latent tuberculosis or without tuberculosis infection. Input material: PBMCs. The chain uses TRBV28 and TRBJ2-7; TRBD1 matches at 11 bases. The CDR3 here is CASTGWGQGAYEQYF. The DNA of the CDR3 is TGTGCCAGCACCGGGTGGGGACAGGGGGCCTACGAGCAGTACTTC. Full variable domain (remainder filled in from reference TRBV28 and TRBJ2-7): DVKVTQSSRYLVKRTGEKVFLECVQDMDHENMFWYRQDPGLGLRLIYFSYDVKMKEKGDIPEGYSVSREKKERFSLILESASTNQTSMYLCASTGWGQGAYEQYFGPGTRLTVT.